The 32 T cell receptor beta chains below come from one sample, sequenced in a study of breast tumors, draining lymph nodes, adjacent tissues (TCRdb year 2016). Lymph node samples came from the axillary draining lymph nodes of breast cancer patients. Receptor amplification or capture employed multiplex PCR. For sequencing, an Illumina HiSeq 2000 was employed. Clones were called with MiXCR by TCRdb after fastp trimmed the public reads at Q25, and only in-frame beta chains were retained. Rows with a matching CDR3 protein are joined into one entry that keeps the most common DNA and genes. This sample comprises under 350,000 distinct CDR3 sequences, over 30% of them detected only once. The top ten constitute roughly 1.2% of the sample. Sequenced: axillary lymph node tissue. Every receptor here comes from a female donor with breast cancer. Some clones in this sample may be carry-over from other donors' samples.

In its sample, this clonotype was seen many times. The chain carries TRBV7-9 and TRBJ2-1, with 7 bases matching TRBD2. The V gene's germline CDR1 is SEHNR and CDR2 FQNEAQ (reference sequence). J lost 8 bases, V lost 1 base, and 14 bases had no gene match. This CDR3 has 17 amino acids. DNA for the CDR3: TGTGCCAGCAGCTTAGTGTTGGGAGGGCGGGAGAGGCATGAGCAGTTCTTC. Its protein is CASSLVLGGRERHEQFF.

Many counts were recorded for this clonotype. The CDR3 DNA reads as TGCAGCGCGGGGAGTCCGGGCACCGGGGAGCTGTTTTTT. Residues: CSAGSPGTGELFF. The chain is built from TRBV29-1 and TRBJ2-2, with a weak D call TRBD2 (5 bases). Between the trimmed V and J ends, which lost 7 bases and 4 bases, there was a span of 13 bases. This CDR3 spans 13 amino acids. Germline V lookup: CDR1 SQVTM, CDR2 ANQGSEA.

The chain combines TRBV15 with TRBJ2-7, with 7 bases matching TRBD1. CDR3 length: 14 residues. Looked up from germline, CDR1 is LNHNV and CDR2 is YYDKDF (reference sequence). J lost 2 bases, V lost 4 bases, and 5 bases had no gene match. CDR3: CATSTGDSPYEQYF. CDR3 bases: TGTGCCACCAGCACCGGGGACAGTCCCTACGAGCAGTACTTC.

Of note for this clonotype: A much larger clone is a single base away; this may be a read error. The CDR3 loop is CASKRLAEGTQYF. The CDR3 DNA reads as TGTGCCAGCAAGAGACTAGCGGAAGGGACCCAGTACTTC. V is TRBV12-3 or TRBV12-4 and J is TRBJ2-5, with 9 bases aligning to TRBD2. With 7 bases clipped from V and 7 bases from J, the junction kept 7 bases outside the gene matches. The CDR3 sequence is 13 residues long.

Concerning this clonotype itself: A much larger clone lies one base from this, so it may be a read error. V usage is TRBV7-2 and J usage is TRBJ1-4, with a possible D match to TRBD1 (6 bases). Germline V lookup: CDR1 SGHTA, CDR2 FQGNSA. V gave up 4 bases and J gave up 3 bases, with 9 bases separating them. This CDR3 is 14 amino acids long. As DNA, the CDR3 is TGTGCCAGCAGCTCGGACAGATCTAATGAAAAACTGTTTTTT. Amino acid sequence: CASSSDRSNEKLFF.

This clonotype occurred many times. The V and J genes are TRBV20-1 and TRBJ1-3, with TRBD1 matching over 8 bases. CDR1 is DFQATT and CDR2 is SNEGSKA in the germline V gene (reference sequence). J gave up 4 bases and V 5 bases, and 7 bases lay outside the gene matches. The CDR3 has 14 residues. DNA of the CDR3: TGCAGTGCTCCGGACAGGGCGAAAGGAAACACCATATATTTT. Protein product: CSAPDRAKGNTIYF.

This clonotype was detected many times. The chain is built from TRBV19 and TRBJ1-2; TRBD1 matches 9 bases. The V and J ends lost 8 bases and 2 bases, in that order; junction bases with no gene match: 3. Germline V gene sequence: CDR1 LNHDA, CDR2 SQIVND (reference sequence). The CDR3 has 13 amino acids. CDR3 bases: TGTGCCAGTTCCGGGACAGGGAACTATGGCTACACCTTC. Translation gives CASSGTGNYGYTF.

The sample holds many counts of this clonotype. This chain joins TRBV11-2 and TRBJ2-5; TRBD1 is a possible D gene (5 bases). V lost 1 base to trimming and J lost 3 bases, with 21 bases between them. Germline CDR1 is SGHAT and CDR2 is FQNNGV. The CDR3 sequence is 18 residues long. The CDR3 sequence: CASSLGTNAETVKETQYF. CDR3 DNA: TGTGCCAGCAGCTTAGGGACAAACGCCGAGACTGTGAAAGAGACCCAGTACTTC.

The rearrangement joins TRBV20-1 to TRBJ2-1; TRBD2 matches at 10 bases. There are 14 residues in the CDR3. V gave up 3 bases and J gave up 5 bases; unmatched junction bases: 4. CDR1 and CDR2 from the germline V gene are DFQATT and SNEGSKA (reference sequence). The CDR3 reads CSARTSGLDNEQFF. DNA of the CDR3: TGCAGTGCTAGGACTAGCGGGCTAGACAATGAGCAGTTCTTC.

The J gene is TRBJ2-1, the V gene TRBV15; 11 bases align to TRBD2. The CDR3 runs to 17 residues. CDR1 is LNHNV, CDR2 YYDKDF, per germline (reference sequence). V lost 8 bases and J lost 4; bases outside the gene matches: 13. The CDR3 reads CATRGLAGLLIYNEQFF. In DNA form, the CDR3 reads TGTGCCACCCGTGGACTAGCGGGCCTACTCATTTACAATGAGCAGTTCTTC.

This clonotype was recorded at least ten times. The chain uses TRBV20-1 and TRBJ2-6; 10 bases agree with TRBD2. The CDR3 sequence is 17 residues long. The trim removed 5 bases at V and 0 bases at J, leaving 7 bases unmatched. The V gene's germline CDR1 is DFQATT and CDR2 SNEGSKA (reference sequence). CDR3 loop: CSARGLAASSGANVLTF. The CDR3 DNA follows: TGCAGTGCTCGAGGACTAGCGGCTAGCTCTGGGGCCAACGTCCTGACTTTC.

The genes are TRBV12-5 and TRBJ2-4, with a possible D match to TRBD2 (5 bases). CDR1 and CDR2 (germline): LGHNT, FRNRAP. The CDR3 extends over 12 amino acids. Trimming pared 6 bases from V and 8 bases from J, leaving 11 bases between. Written as DNA, the CDR3 is TGTGCTAGTGGCGACCAGAGGGACATTCAGTACTTC. This codes for CASGDQRDIQYF.

This clonotype was counted many times. The V gene is TRBV20-1, the J gene TRBJ2-7; 9 nucleotides agree with TRBD1. After removal of 6 bases from V and 5 bases from J, the junction contained 5 bases not matched to a gene. Germline loops: CDR1 DFQATT, CDR2 SNEGSKA (reference sequence). The CDR3 extends over 12 amino acids. The DNA for the CDR3 is TGCAGTGCCTCGGACAGGGGCGACGAGCAGTACTTC. This sequence encodes CSASDRGDEQYF.

The chain uses TRBV9 and TRBJ2-5; D is perhaps TRBD2 (7 bases). Germline assignment: CDR1 SGDLS and CDR2 YYNGEE. The V gene lost 3 bases and the J gene lost 9 bases, with 18 bases spanning the gap. CDR3 size: 14 residues. The CDR3 DNA reads TGTGCCAGCAGCGCCCTGACAGGCCGGGAGGCCCAGTACTTC. This encodes CASSALTGREAQYF.

The CDR3 DNA is TGCAGTGCTAGTGCAGCGGGAGAGGAGACCCAGTACTTC. Translated: CSASAAGEETQYF. This rearrangement joins TRBV20-1 to TRBJ2-5; 8 nucleotides agree with TRBD2. CDR3 length equals 13 residues. The germline V gene encodes CDR1 DFQATT and CDR2 SNEGSKA (reference sequence). Trimming at V came to 3 bases and at J to 5 bases, leaving 5 bases not matched to a gene.

This clonotype was observed a single time. This may arise from a read error, as a much more abundant clone is one base away. This chain connects TRBV20-1 to TRBJ2-1; 7 positions match TRBD2. The germline CDR1 and CDR2 sequences are DFQATT and SNEGSKA (reference sequence). J lost 6 bases, V lost 1 base, and 9 bases had no gene match. This CDR3 has 15 residues. CDR3 sequence: CSARGWLAESNEQFF. CDR3 bases: TGCAGTGCTAGAGGTTGGCTAGCGGAATCCAATGAGCAGTTCTTC.

This clonotype was observed many times. The chain is built from TRBV7-8 and TRBJ2-5; no definite D call. V lost 2 bases and J 5 bases, leaving 6 bases between the germline ends. Germline CDR1 and CDR2: SGHVS and FQNEAQ. The CDR3 length is 12 residues. The CDR3 spells CASSLMVETQYF. In DNA, the CDR3 is TGTGCCAGCAGCTTAATGGTTGAGACCCAGTACTTC.

This clonotype came up many times. The rearrangement joins TRBV20-1 to TRBJ1-2; 7 bases are a match to TRBD1. Germline V gives CDR1 DFQATT, CDR2 SNEGSKA (reference sequence). With V trimmed by 0 bases and J by 4 bases, 8 bases remained unmatched. The CDR3 sequence is 15 residues long. The CDR3 region has the DNA TGCAGTGCTAGAGACATGGACAGGAGGCTCTATGGCTACACCTTC. It encodes CSARDMDRRLYGYTF.

There are many counts of this clonotype. The gene calls are TRBV12-5 and TRBJ2-1; either TRBD1 or TRBD2 may supply D (5 bases each). There are 15 residues in the CDR3. Trimming cost V 1 base and J 5 bases, with 12 bases left between them. Germline CDR1 is LGHNT and CDR2 is FRNRAP. CDR3 coding DNA: TGTGCTAGTGGTTTGGAAGGGGCGCGGGACAATGAGCAGTTCTTC. Translation gives CASGLEGARDNEQFF.

This clonotype was counted ten times or more. The V gene is TRBV7-2, the J gene TRBJ2-5, with no clear D. The V end lost 1 base, the J end lost 5 bases, and 5 bases lay between the germline ends. The length of the CDR3 is 12 residues. Germline loops: CDR1 SGHTA, CDR2 FQGNSA. The CDR3 nucleotides are TGTGCCAGCAGCTTAGGTATTGAGACCCAGTACTTC. This translates into CASSLGIETQYF.

This clonotype was recorded at least ten times. Germline and junction disagree at one end, which may indicate a read error. The chain employs TRBV6-6 and TRBJ2-1, with D possibly being TRBD2 (6 bases). This CDR3 has 12 amino acids. Germline V lookup: CDR1 MNHNY, CDR2 SVGAGI (reference sequence). The CDR3 DNA follows: TGTGCCAGCAGTCACTCGTCCGGGGGGCAGTTCTTC. This translates into CASSHSSGGQFF.

This clonotype was observed at least ten times. Written as DNA, the CDR3 is TGTGCCAGCAGCCAATGGGGGCCCGGTCAGCCCCAGCATTTT. Encoded protein: CASSQWGPGQPQHF. The chain uses TRBV3-1 and TRBJ1-5; D might be TRBD1 (6 bases). The V gene lost 2 bases and the J gene lost 6 bases, with 11 bases spanning the gap. The CDR3 runs to 14 residues. Germline CDR1 and CDR2: LGHDT and YNNKEL (reference sequence).

About this clonotype itself: This likely comes from a read error, as the CDR3 has no conserved phenylalanine or tryptophan at its end. The gene calls are TRBV7-3 and TRBJ1-2; D ambiguous. The V gene's germline CDR1 is SGHTA and CDR2 FQGTGA. The CDR3 totals 14 residues. The DNA for the CDR3 is TGTGCCGGCAGCTTACGTGCGGTAAACTATGGCTACACCCTC. Protein: CAGSLRAVNYGYTL.

This clonotype was seen many times. This sequence joins TRBV7-9 and TRBJ2-5; perhaps TRBD2 as D (6 bases). Trimming took 1 base from V and 5 from J, leaving 8 bases between them. This CDR3 is 13 amino acids long. Germline CDR1 and CDR2: SEHNR and FQNEAQ (reference sequence). The CDR3 DNA follows: TGTGCCAGCAGCTTAGGGGGGGACGAGACCCAGTACTTC. Amino acid sequence: CASSLGGDETQYF.

The chain employs TRBV5-8 and TRBJ1-1, with D uncertain. V lost 1 base, J lost 5 bases, and 15 bases lay in between. The length of the CDR3 is 15 residues. Germline CDR1 reads SGHTS; CDR2 reads YDEGEE. The CDR3, as DNA: TGTGCCAGCAGCTTGCTCCCGGGGAGTGGGACTGAAGCTTTCTTT. It codes for CASSLLPGSGTEAFF.

The chain joins TRBV24-1 to TRBJ1-3, with TRBD1 as a possible D gene (5 bases). The V end lost 5 bases, the J end lost 2 bases, and 18 bases lay between the germline ends. Per the germline V gene, CDR1 is KGHDR and CDR2 is SFDVKD. The CDR3 is 17 residues long. CDR3 region: CATSGPGGILAGNTIYF. DNA of the CDR3: TGTGCCACCAGTGGGCCGGGGGGAATATTGGCTGGAAACACCATATATTTT.

The CDR3 DNA is TGTGCCAGCTCACCTTTCCGTTCGAGGCCCAATGAGCAGTTCTTC. It translates to CASSPFRSRPNEQFF. V gene TRBV15 combines with J gene TRBJ2-1, with unresolved D. V gave up 10 bases and J gave up 6 bases, with 22 bases separating them. The CDR3 spans 15 residues. CDR1 and CDR2 (germline): LNHNV, YYDKDF (reference sequence).

As concerns this clonotype: With a much larger clone just one base away, this may be a read error. This sequence joins TRBV5-1 and TRBJ1-3; TRBD1 might be the D (5 bases). The CDR3 runs 14 residues. V lost 3 bases, J lost 2 bases, and 9 bases lay in between. Germline assignment: CDR1 SGHRS and CDR2 YFSETQ. CDR3 bases: TGCGCCAGCAGCTCCGGGGGAACTGGAAACACCATATATTTT. Translating it yields CASSSGGTGNTIYF. The complete variable domain, with remaining parts taken from reference TRBV5-1 and TRBJ1-3, reads KAGVTQTPRYLIKTRGQQVTLSCSPISGHRSVSWYQQTPGQGLQFLFEYFSETQRNKGNFPGRFSGRQFSNSRSEMNVSTLELGDSALYLCASSSGGTGNTIYFGEGSWLTVV.

This clonotype showed up many times. V is TRBV15 and J is TRBJ1-2, with D unresolved. Trimming stripped 0 bases from V and 2 bases from J, with 4 bases between. Germline lookup yields CDR1 LNHNV and CDR2 YYDKDF (reference sequence). This CDR3 is 13 amino acids long. The CDR3, as DNA: TGTGCCACCAGCAGAGATCCGAACTATGGCTACACCTTC. Protein sequence: CATSRDPNYGYTF.

This clonotype was recorded at least ten times. This chain links TRBV5-6 with TRBJ2-1, with 8 bases aligning to TRBD2. Trimming cost V 4 bases and J 3 bases; bases outside gene matches: 6. Per the germline V gene, CDR1 is SGHDT and CDR2 is YYEEEE. The length of the CDR3 is 15 residues. CDR3 sequence (DNA): TGTGCCAGCAGCCGTATCAGCGGGAGCTACAATGAGCAGTTCTTC. It codes for CASSRISGSYNEQFF.

This chain uses TRBV29-1 with TRBJ1-2, with no clear D. Per germline, CDR1 SQVTM and CDR2 ANQGSEA. V lost 0 bases, J lost 7 bases, and 12 bases lay in between. The CDR3 is 13 amino acids. CDR3 bases: TGCAGCGTTGAAGACAGATTAAACGGTGGCTACACCTTC. Amino acid sequence: CSVEDRLNGGYTF.

The sample holds one count of this clonotype. A much larger clone differs from this one at a single base, so this may be a read error. This chain joins TRBV11-1 and TRBJ2-1; possible D gene TRBD1, 6 bases. The CDR3 loop spans 13 amino acids. Germline V gene lookup returns CDR1 SGHAT and CDR2 FQDESV (reference sequence). Here the CDR3 reads CASSLVRDNEQSF. The CDR3 coding sequence is TGTGCCAGCAGCCTGGTCAGGGACAATGAGCAGTCCTTC.